A single sample is the source of the 25 T cell receptor beta chains below, sequenced in a study of T cell clonotyping in hematopoietic cell transplantation. Assay used: immunoSEQ multiplex PCR; TCRdb lists only in-frame clones, some missing. The sample lists 27,000 or so clones, almost 96% occurring once. Input material: peripheral blood mononuclear cells. The receptors come from a man aged 50-60 years in good health. Some clones in this sample may be carry-over from other donors' samples.

CDR3 amino acids: CASSVWGAVSEAFF. In nucleotides, the CDR3 is TGTGCCAGCAGTGTATGGGGGGCGGTTTCTGAAGCTTTCTTT. The chain links TRBV2 to TRBJ1-1, with D perhaps matching TRBD1 (6 bases). This CDR3 comprises 14 residues. Per germline, CDR1 SNHLY and CDR2 FYNNEI. With 4 bases removed from V and 6 bases from J, the gap between germline ends came to 15 bases.

The sample holds one count of this clone. V usage is TRBV18 and J usage is TRBJ2-7; D possibly corresponds to TRBD1 (5 bases). Germline V gives CDR1 KGHSH, CDR2 LQKENI. V gave up 1 base and J gave up 2 bases, with 12 bases separating them. The length of the CDR3 is 15 residues. In DNA form, the CDR3 reads TGTGCCAGCTCACCACTCTCAGGGATTGCCTACGAGCAGTACTTC. Its protein product is CASSPLSGIAYEQYF.

The J gene is TRBJ1-6, the V gene TRBV5-8; D unresolved. V gave up 1 base and J gave up 4 bases, with 6 bases separating them. Per germline, CDR1 SGHTS and CDR2 YDEGEE. The CDR3 extends over 14 amino acids. The CDR3 DNA reads as TGTGCCAGCAGCTTGAGAGAGTATAATTCACCCCTCCACTTT. This gives the protein CASSLREYNSPLHF.

This clone was counted a single time. The J gene is TRBJ2-7, the V gene TRBV6-5, with a possible D match to TRBD1 (6 bases). The ends were cut back, 4 bases at V and 6 bases at J, with 16 bases in the middle. This CDR3 contains 14 residues. The germline gives CDR1 MNHEY, CDR2 SVGAGI. The DNA of the CDR3 is TGTGCCAGCAGTTTAGGACAGTTCATCGTCGAGCAGTACTTC. This sequence encodes CASSLGQFIVEQYF.

The chain combines TRBV27 with TRBJ2-7; 9 bases align to TRBD2. J lost 3 bases, V lost 0 bases, and 9 bases had no gene match. The germline V gene encodes CDR1 MNHEY and CDR2 SMNVEV (reference sequence). The CDR3 covers 17 residues. CDR3: CASSLSPLAGDDYEQYF. CDR3 in DNA: TGTGCCAGCAGTTTATCCCCCTTAGCGGGGGACGACTACGAGCAGTACTTC.

J is TRBJ2-7 and V is TRBV7-9, with 8 bases identical to TRBD1. The CDR3 contains 13 residues. Germline CDR1 SEHNR, CDR2 FQNEAQ (reference sequence). J gave up 2 bases and V 5 bases, and 2 bases lay outside the gene matches. The CDR3 spells CASSPRGPYEQYF. The CDR3 DNA follows: TGTGCCAGCAGCCCCAGGGGGCCCTACGAGCAGTACTTC.

Only one count was recorded for this clone. As DNA, the CDR3 is TGTGCCAGCAGCCACCCGCTCGACTTGAACACTGAAGCTTTCTTT. It translates to CASSHPLDLNTEAFF. The genes are TRBV5-4 and TRBJ1-1; D ambiguous. This CDR3 region has 15 residues. Trimming took off 4 bases at V and 0 bases at J, with 13 bases between the two ends. Germline-derived CDR1 and CDR2 are SGHNT and YYREEE (reference sequence).

This chain joins TRBV28 and TRBJ2-7, with D perhaps matching TRBD1 (6 bases). The CDR3 is made up of 14 amino acids. V lost 7 bases and J lost 0, with 13 bases in between. Germline lookup yields CDR1 MDHEN and CDR2 SYDVKM. Here the CDR3 DNA reads TGTGCCAGCACCCCAGGGGCACGCTCCTACGAGCAGTACTTC. This encodes CASTPGARSYEQYF.

This chain uses TRBV6-5 with TRBJ2-3; no definite D call. CDR3 length: 13 amino acids. Germline V lookup: CDR1 MNHEY, CDR2 SVGAGI. Deletions cut 8 bases from V and 1 base from J, with 10 bases between. CDR3 coding DNA: TGTGCCAGCTTTTATCCCGGCACAGATACGCAGTATTTT. Translating it yields CASFYPGTDTQYF.

The chain couples TRBV6-1 to TRBJ2-2, with TRBD1 as a possible D gene (6 bases). V lost 6 bases and J 5 bases, leaving 13 bases between the germline ends. The CDR3 spans 14 residues. CDR1 and CDR2 from the germline V gene are MNHNS and SASEGT. CDR3 sequence reads: CASRISGVTGELFF. The CDR3, as DNA: TGTGCCAGCAGGATCTCAGGGGTTACCGGGGAGCTGTTTTTT.

The V and J genes are TRBV5-6 and TRBJ2-6; tentative D call: TRBD2 (5 bases). Germline-derived CDR1 and CDR2 are SGHDT and YYEEEE. There are 16 residues in the CDR3. Trimming took 2 bases from V and 4 from J, leaving 13 bases between them. The CDR3 nucleotides are TGTGCCAGCAGCTTCGAGGGTGGGTACGGGGCCAACGTCCTGACTTTC. It is translated as CASSFEGGYGANVLTF. The full variable domain, completed using reference TRBV5-6 and TRBJ2-6, is DAGVTQSPTHLIKTRGQQVTLRCSPKSGHDTVSWYQQALGQGPQFIFQYYEEEERQRGNFPDRFSGHQFPNYSSELNVNALLLGDSALYLCASSFEGGYGANVLTFGAGSRLTVL.

This clone occurred once. This chain connects TRBV20-1 to TRBJ1-1; no firm D call. V lost 7 bases, J lost 5 bases, and 11 bases lay in between. Germline assignment: CDR1 DFQATT and CDR2 SNEGSKA (reference sequence). The CDR3 spans 11 residues. CDR3 region: CSVQEETEAFF. The DNA for the CDR3 is TGCAGTGTTCAGGAGGAGACTGAAGCTTTCTTT.

The chain recombines TRBV11-1 with TRBJ1-1; 12 bases agree with TRBD1. CDR3 length: 16 residues. Germline-derived CDR1 and CDR2 are SGHAT and FQDESV (reference sequence). The V gene end was trimmed by 4 bases and the J gene end by 8 bases; junction bases not matched to a gene: 11. The CDR3 protein is CASSSHPGTGGAEAFF. In nucleotides, the CDR3 is TGTGCCAGCAGCTCTCACCCCGGGACAGGGGGCGCAGAAGCTTTCTTT. Combining the CDR3 with reference TRBV11-1 and TRBJ1-1 gives the whole variable domain EAEVAQSPRYKITEKSQAVAFWCDPISGHATLYWYRQILGQGPELLVQFQDESVVDDSQLPKDRFSAERLKGVDSTLKIQPAELGDSAMYLCASSSHPGTGGAEAFFGQGTRLTVV.

The chain couples TRBV28 to TRBJ1-5; D call uncertain. CDR1 MDHEN and CDR2 SYDVKM come from the germline V gene. V was trimmed by 1 base and J by 1 base, leaving 5 bases between them. The CDR3 consists of 14 residues. CDR3 in amino acids: CASSLSGSNQPQHF. DNA of the CDR3: TGTGCCAGCAGTTTATCGGGAAGCAATCAGCCCCAGCATTTT.

The CDR3 loop reads CASSLANPRELFF. CDR3 in DNA: TGTGCCAGCAGCTTAGCGAATCCGCGGGAGCTGTTTTTT. This sequence joins TRBV7-2 and TRBJ2-2; D not certain. This CDR3 has 13 residues. V was pared by 0 bases and J by 9 bases, with 8 bases between. Per the germline V gene, CDR1 is SGHTA and CDR2 is FQGNSA.

The CDR3 DNA reads TGTGCCAGCAGTTACAACGGAGCCAATCAGCCCCAGCATTTT. Protein: CASSYNGANQPQHF. The V and J genes are TRBV6-6 and TRBJ1-5; D gene uncertain. The CDR3 is 14 residues long. The germline V and J ends were trimmed by 2 bases and 3 bases, with 8 bases remaining between them. The V gene's germline CDR1 is MNHNY and CDR2 SVGAGI (reference sequence).

The chain links TRBV7-8 to TRBJ1-2, with 10 bases identical to TRBD1. The CDR3 spans 16 residues. Looked up from germline, CDR1 is SGHVS and CDR2 is FQNEAQ. V shed 1 base, J shed 4 bases, and the junction held 6 bases outside the gene matches. CDR3 residues: CASSLDGGTGVYGYTF. CDR3 in DNA: TGTGCCAGCAGCTTAGACGGCGGGACAGGGGTCTATGGCTACACCTTC.

This sequence joins TRBV6-5 and TRBJ1-1; possible D gene TRBD1, 5 bases. The germline gives CDR1 MNHEY, CDR2 SVGAGI. The CDR3 contains 13 residues. The V and J ends lost 6 bases and 1 base respectively, with 9 bases between them. CDR3 sequence reads: CASSGAGNTEAFF. Here the CDR3 DNA reads TGTGCCAGCAGCGGGGCAGGGAACACTGAAGCTTTCTTT.

The chain recombines TRBV28 with TRBJ2-3, with 7 bases that match TRBD1. Trimming removed 5 bases from V and 1 base from J; junction bases left unmatched: 12. The CDR3 is 17 amino acids. The V gene's germline CDR1 is MDHEN and CDR2 SYDVKM. This chain's CDR3 is CASSIGSQGVGTDTQYF. The CDR3 region has the DNA TGTGCCAGCAGTATTGGAAGTCAGGGGGTGGGCACAGATACGCAGTATTTT.

This rearrangement joins TRBV19 to TRBJ1-1; maybe TRBD1 (5 bases). V gave up 8 bases and J gave up 9 bases, with 16 bases separating them. CDR1 is LNHDA and CDR2 is SQIVND in the germline V gene (reference sequence). This CDR3 comprises 12 residues. DNA for the CDR3: TGTGCCAGTTCTGGGACCACCCCCAAAGCTTTCTTT. The encoded protein is CASSGTTPKAFF. Looking up the rest from reference TRBV19 and TRBJ1-1 gives the full variable domain: DGGITQSPKYLFRKEGQNVTLSCEQNLNHDAMYWYRQDPGQGLRLIYYSQIVNDFQKGDIAEGYSVSREKKESFPLTVTSAQKNPTAFYLCASSGTTPKAFFGQGTRLTVV.

The chain has TRBV4-3 and TRBJ1-4; tentative D call: TRBD1 (6 bases). V lost 4 bases and J lost 0, with 15 bases in between. The CDR3 extends over 17 amino acids. Germline V lookup: CDR1 LGHNA, CDR2 YSLEER. DNA of the CDR3: TGCGCCAGCAGCCTGAGGACAGCAGATGCAACTAATGAAAAACTGTTTTTT. Its translation is CASSLRTADATNEKLFF.

V gene TRBV5-4 combines with J gene TRBJ1-1; D possibly corresponds to TRBD1 (5 bases). This CDR3 is built from 14 residues. The V and J ends lost 6 bases and 0 bases respectively, with 12 bases between them. The germline CDR1 and CDR2 sequences are SGHNT and YYREEE (reference sequence). The CDR3: CASIDSGVNTEAFF. The CDR3 DNA is TGTGCCAGCATCGACAGCGGAGTGAACACTGAAGCTTTCTTT.

This sequence joins TRBV4-1 and TRBJ2-1; TRBD1 or TRBD2 may be the D gene (5 bases each). This CDR3 comprises 18 residues. Germline V gene data show CDR1 as MGHRA and CDR2 as YSYEKL. Trimming removed 1 base at V and 4 bases at J, with 20 bases between. CDR3 region: CASSQGMGRGRLYNEQFF. The CDR3 DNA sequence: TGCGCCAGCAGCCAAGGTATGGGTAGGGGACGATTATACAATGAGCAGTTCTTC.

This chain connects TRBV6-5 to TRBJ1-5; tentative D call: TRBD1 (5 bases). V dropped 8 bases and J dropped 9 bases, with 17 bases sitting between them. The CDR3 length is 13 residues. Germline assignment: CDR1 MNHEY and CDR2 SVGAGI. This CDR3 reads CASGDRGIMPQHF. Here the CDR3 DNA reads TGTGCCAGCGGCGACAGAGGAATCATGCCCCAGCATTTT.

This chain uses TRBV28 with TRBJ1-1; D perhaps matches TRBD1 (6 bases). Trimming stripped 2 bases from V and 4 bases from J, with 14 bases between. Germline CDR1 is MDHEN and CDR2 is SYDVKM. CDR3 length: 15 amino acids. The CDR3 protein is CASSLVAGAGTEAFF. The CDR3 nucleotides are TGTGCCAGCAGTTTAGTCGCGGGGGCGGGCACTGAAGCTTTCTTT.